This T cell receptor (beta chain) was obtained from a study of blood T cell repertoires in COVID-19. Study summary: The samples span acute and convalescent COVID-19 from the United States, Italy and Spain.

Using immunoSEQ multiplex PCR, the repertoire was profiled, and TCRdb retains in-frame clones only, with some absent. The table shows 200,000 or so clones, with around three quarters occurring only once. The sequence derives from a woman in her 70s with acute or convalescent COVID-19. Sequenced sample: peripheral blood.

The CDR3 sequence: CASSQQGLTEAFF. CDR3 nucleotides: TGTGCCAGCAGCCAGCAGGGTTTGACTGAAGCTTTCTTT. V is TRBV14 and J is TRBJ1-1, with a tentative D call TRBD1 (5 bases). The V end lost 3 bases, the J end lost 5 bases, and 10 bases lay between the germline ends. Germline CDR1 SGHDN, CDR2 FVKESK. This CDR3 spans 13 amino acids.